This is a list of T cell receptor beta chains from one sample in a study of cytomegalovirus exposure and HLA in healthy donors. The data were produced by immunoSEQ multiplex PCR, yet TCRdb's version contains in-frame clones alone and is incomplete. Of more than 95,000 clones in the sample, just over 75% are singletons; the top ten hold 8.2%. The sample was PBMCs. These receptor sequences come from a man aged 40-49 years in good health and CMV-seropositive. CDR3s include the opening cysteine and the closing phenylalanine or tryptophan.

cdr3_length j_call v_call cdr3_aa
14 TRBJ2-2 TRBV7-3 CASSLYAREGELFF
18 TRBJ2-3 TRBV9 CASSATSSNDRATDTQYF
16 TRBJ2-5 TRBV4-2 CASSLTSGGAQETQYF
16 TRBJ1-2 TRBV7-9 CSSSLALAGANYGYTF
15 TRBJ1-5 TRBV6-5 CASGQTGGRGQPQHF
20 TRBJ2-1 TRBV13 CASSLFGTSGRAVGYNEQFF
14 TRBJ2-3 TRBV15 CATNTGLSTDTQYF
11 TRBJ1-2 TRBV6-1 CASSGGYGYTF
14 TRBJ2-3 TRBV30 CAWRTSGGLHTQYF
18 TRBJ2-6 TRBV2 CASSARDRLYSGANGLTF
17 TRBJ1-4 TRBV2 CASSEAQVWGGNEKLFF
14 TRBJ1-1 TRBV6-1 CASSDRNKNTEAFF
14 TRBJ1-2 TRBV30 CAWTNKGGIYGYTF
16 TRBJ2-3 TRBV7-9 CASSQATGTGTDTQYF
14 TRBJ2-7 TRBV11-3 CASSFRDSGYEQYF
15 TRBJ2-7 TRBV11-2 CASKHRDRNSYEQYF
15 TRBJ2-7 TRBV27 CASSLSIGYEYEQYF
20 TRBJ2-7 TRBV21-1 CASSLKGQRRLHESSYEQYF
15 TRBJ2-1 TRBV10-3 CAISNGLAGDNEQFF
16 TRBJ2-3 TRBV9 CASSLQRGEGPDTQYF
14 TRBJ2-2 TRBV4-3 CASRTAGGTGELFF
16 TRBJ2-1 TRBV5-6 CASSLGTGYLGNEQFF
14 TRBJ2-7 TRBV7-2 CASSLTTGYHEQYF
14 - TRBV25-1 CASSEQGTNYEQYF
14 TRBJ2-3 TRBV7-9 CASKGLADTDTQYF
16 TRBJ1-1 TRBV19 CASSRGDQGERAEAFF
15 TRBJ1-2 TRBV4-1 CASSIQGQGDYGYTF
15 TRBJ1-2 TRBV2 CASSEAPTGTSGYTF
15 TRBJ2-3 TRBV4-3 CASSQDGGGTDTQYF
15 TRBJ1-5 TRBV9 CASSVGYGVKQPQHF
16 TRBJ2-7 TRBV11-2 CASSSLRGDSSYEQYF
13 TRBJ1-1 TRBV19 CASSIALDSEAFF
10 TRBJ2-1 TRBV18 CASSPKHPFF
12 TRBJ1-2 TRBV28 CASSNRGYGYTF
13 TRBJ2-3 TRBV6-4 CASSTGSTDTQYF
20 TRBJ2-6 TRBV27 CASSLSWGRQGTSGANLLTF
16 TRBJ2-1 TRBV5-1 CASSPAVLAGRDEQFF
16 TRBJ1-2 TRBV4-1 CASSQGLLRGRYGYTF
16 TRBJ1-5 TRBV28 CASSLMGEGSNQPQHF
13 TRBJ1-1 TRBV7-2 CASSQRGGTEAFF